The 31 T cell receptor beta chains presented below share a single source sample, sequenced in a study of identical twins. TCRdb recomputed calls from the 5' RACE reads with MiXCR, one row per CDR3 protein. The sample yields 200,000 or so distinct CDR3 sequences, about 16% seen once. This sample was shared with a second study, whose subject was T cells expressing NK-cell markers.

Sequenced sample: CD8+ T cells sorted from blood. Receptors originate from a woman younger than 30 in good health.

This clonotype was counted between two and nine times. CDR3 DNA sequence: TGTGCCAGCAGTTGGACAGGAACCTACAATGAGCAGTTCTTC. The encoded protein is CASSWTGTYNEQFF. The J gene is TRBJ2-1, the V gene TRBV28, with 7 bases aligning to TRBD1. Germline V gives CDR1 MDHEN, CDR2 SYDVKM. The length of the CDR3 is 14 residues. The V gene end was trimmed by 4 bases and the J gene end by 2 bases; junction bases not matched to a gene: 2.

V is TRBV9 and J is TRBJ2-3; 7 bases line up with TRBD2. The CDR3 has 14 residues. The J segment lost 3 bases and the V segment lost 4 bases, leaving 5 bases of the junction unmatched. The germline V gene encodes CDR1 SGDLS and CDR2 YYNGEE. CDR3 in DNA: TGTGCCAGCAGCTCCCGGACTAGTACAGATACGCAGTATTTT. Residues: CASSSRTSTDTQYF.

The V gene is TRBV10-3, the J gene TRBJ2-2; tentative D call: TRBD2 (6 bases). Trimming cost V 2 bases and J 10 bases, with 14 bases left between them. The CDR3 has 14 amino acids. Germline-derived CDR1 and CDR2 are ENHRY and SYGVKD. The CDR3 protein is CAISEPRTTQELFF. CDR3 nucleotides: TGTGCCATCAGTGAGCCACGGACTACTCAGGAGCTGTTTTTT.

This clonotype occurred a few times. The CDR3 DNA follows: TGTGCCGCGAAGGGGGAGTCCGCAGATACGCAGTATTTT. This sequence encodes CAAKGESADTQYF. V usage is TRBV10-3 and J usage is TRBJ2-3, with a weak D call TRBD1 (6 bases). The CDR3 contains 13 residues. V was cut by 11 bases and J by 4 bases, with 16 bases left in between. The germline gives CDR1 ENHRY, CDR2 SYGVKD.

V is TRBV7-6 and J is TRBJ2-7, with D unresolved. The CDR3 has 14 residues. Trimming removed 4 bases from V and 5 bases from J, with 15 bases in between. The germline CDR1 and CDR2 sequences are SGHVS and FNYEAQ. This chain's CDR3 is CASSSLTTTHEQYF. The DNA of the CDR3 is TGTGCCAGCAGCTCCCTTACTACCACGCACGAGCAGTACTTC. The whole variable domain, filled in from reference TRBV7-6 and TRBJ2-7, reads GAGVSQSPRYKVTKRGQDVALRCDPISGHVSLYWYRQALGQGPEFLTYFNYEAQQDKSGLPNDRFSAERPEGSISTLTIQRTEQRDSAMYRCASSSLTTTHEQYFGPGTRLTVT.

This clonotype occurred a few times. This chain uses TRBV7-3 with TRBJ1-1; TRBD1 might be the D (5 bases). Germline V gene sequence: CDR1 SGHTA, CDR2 FQGTGA. CDR3 size: 16 residues. V lost 5 bases, J lost 5 bases, and 21 bases lay in between. CDR3: CASSLDTRTGRTEAFF. CDR3 DNA: TGTGCCAGCAGCCTGGACACACGGACGGGGCGGACTGAAGCTTTCTTT. The entire variable domain, with the rest obtained from reference TRBV7-3 and TRBJ1-1, is as follows: GAGVSQTPSNKVTEKGKYVELRCDPISGHTALYWYRQSLGQGPEFLIYFQGTGAADDSGLPNDRFFAVRPEGSVSTLKIQRTERGDSAVYLCASSLDTRTGRTEAFFGQGTRLTVV.

This clonotype has only a few counts. CDR3 amino acids: CASSRETGREAFF. The CDR3 region has the DNA TGCGCCAGCAGCCGAGAGACAGGGAGAGAAGCTTTCTTT. The chain joins TRBV4-3 to TRBJ1-1, with 7 bases matching TRBD1. V gave up 4 bases and J gave up 8 bases; unmatched junction bases: 7. The length of the CDR3 is 13 residues. Germline CDR1 LGHNA, CDR2 YSLEER.

This chain links TRBV29-1 with TRBJ2-1; 12 positions match TRBD2. V lost 2 bases to trimming and J lost 4 bases; unmatched junction nucleotides: 15. The CDR3 is made up of 19 amino acids. CDR1 and CDR2 (germline): SQVTM, ANQGSEA. CDR3 sequence: CSVEQGLAGDERRYNEQFF. The CDR3 DNA is TGCAGCGTTGAACAGGGACTAGCGGGTGATGAGAGGAGGTACAATGAGCAGTTCTTC.

The table lists this clonotype with a few counts. The chain uses TRBV7-9 and TRBJ1-2; D not resolved. The V and J ends lost 5 bases and 6 bases respectively, with 13 bases between them. CDR1 and CDR2 from the germline V gene are SEHNR and FQNEAQ (reference sequence). This CDR3 contains 13 residues. The CDR3 reads CASSPDGGDGYTF. The CDR3 DNA sequence: TGTGCCAGCAGCCCAGACGGCGGCGATGGCTACACCTTC.

Many counts were recorded for this clonotype. The chain carries TRBV20-1 and TRBJ2-7; the D call may be TRBD1 or TRBD2 (5 bases each). In germline, CDR1 is DFQATT, CDR2 SNEGSKA (reference sequence). The CDR3 consists of 15 residues. Trimming took 6 bases from V and 7 from J, leaving 25 bases between them. The CDR3 nucleotides read TGCAGTGCCAGACGGGACCCCCTCGGTAGATGGGAGCAGTACTTC. Amino acid sequence: CSARRDPLGRWEQYF.

The CDR3 region has the DNA TGCAGCGTTCGGACAGGGTTGGAAGATACGCAGTATTTT. The encoded protein is CSVRTGLEDTQYF. The chain combines TRBV29-1 with TRBJ2-3; 8 nucleotides match TRBD1. Germline CDR1 and CDR2: SQVTM and ANQGSEA. This CDR3 is built from 13 residues. The ends lost 5 bases at V and 5 bases at J; junction bases unmatched: 6.

The chain recombines TRBV29-1 with TRBJ2-7, with TRBD2 as a possible D gene (5 bases). The V end lost 1 base, the J end lost 0 bases, and 16 bases lay between the germline ends. In germline, CDR1 is SQVTM, CDR2 ANQGSEA. The CDR3 spans 16 residues. CDR3 DNA: TGCAGCGTTGAAGGTTTTCGGGGTGGCAACTCCTACGAGCAGTACTTC. It codes for CSVEGFRGGNSYEQYF.

This clonotype was detected only a few times. The chain uses TRBV29-1 and TRBJ2-3; D remains unclear. Trimming took off 3 bases at V and 3 bases at J, with 10 bases between the two ends. This CDR3 spans 13 amino acids. Germline loops: CDR1 SQVTM, CDR2 ANQGSEA. The CDR3 DNA follows: TGCAGCGTTGAGTACCCCCAGACAGATACGCAGTATTTT. It specifies CSVEYPQTDTQYF.

The genes are TRBV6-4 and TRBJ2-7, with TRBD2 matching over 9 bases. Losses at the gene ends were 4 bases for V and 3 bases for J; bases not matched to a gene: 4. Germline CDR1 reads MRHNA; CDR2 reads SNTAGT. The CDR3 consists of 14 residues. CDR3: CASSVASGDYEQYF. In nucleotides, the CDR3 is TGTGCCAGCAGTGTCGCTAGCGGGGACTACGAGCAGTACTTC.

This clonotype was recorded a few times. The chain couples TRBV5-1 to TRBJ2-7; 7 nucleotides line up with TRBD1. The J segment lost 3 bases and the V segment lost 5 bases, leaving 8 bases of the junction unmatched. Germline-derived CDR1 and CDR2 are SGHRS and YFSETQ. This CDR3 is built from 14 residues. The CDR3 bases are TGCGCCAGCAGTCTGAGGGACAGCGACTACGAGCAGTACTTC. It is translated as CASSLRDSDYEQYF.

The sample holds a few counts of this clonotype. CDR3 nucleotides: TGTGCCAGCAGCTTCGGGACAGGGGGCGTGAACACTGAAGCTTTCTTT. Translating gives CASSFGTGGVNTEAFF. The chain joins TRBV7-2 to TRBJ1-1; TRBD1 matches at 12 bases. The CDR3 has 16 residues. CDR1 is SGHTA, CDR2 FQGNSA, per germline. The V segment lost 3 bases and the J segment 0 bases; nucleotides outside the gene matches: 2.

The chain is built from TRBV5-5 and TRBJ1-1; unclear D gene. In germline, CDR1 is SGHKS, CDR2 YYEKEE (reference sequence). The V end lost 2 bases, the J end lost 0 bases, and 11 bases lay between the germline ends. The CDR3 loop spans 15 amino acids. The chain's CDR3 is CASSFFGHVNTEAFF. CDR3 nucleotides: TGTGCCAGCAGCTTCTTTGGGCACGTGAACACTGAAGCTTTCTTT.

This chain uses TRBV6-1 with TRBJ2-2; unclear D gene. V gave up 3 bases and J gave up 7 bases, with 6 bases separating them. The germline gives CDR1 MNHNS, CDR2 SASEGT. This CDR3 has 12 residues. The CDR3 spells CASSEGGGELFF. The CDR3, as DNA: TGTGCCAGCAGTGAGGGCGGCGGGGAGCTGTTTTTT.

V usage is TRBV12-5 and J usage is TRBJ2-1, with D perhaps TRBD1 or TRBD2 (6 bases each). The CDR3 is made up of 13 amino acids. V was cut by 2 bases and J by 8 bases, with 10 bases left in between. The germline V gene encodes CDR1 LGHNT and CDR2 FRNRAP. The CDR3 nucleotides read TGTGCTAGTGGTTTGCCAGGGGAGGATGAGCAGTTCTTC. It codes for CASGLPGEDEQFF.

This clonotype was recorded a few times. The chain combines TRBV14 with TRBJ2-1, with 13 bases identical to TRBD2. Germline lookup yields CDR1 SGHDN and CDR2 FVKESK. V gave up 6 bases and J gave up 4 bases; unmatched junction bases: 9. The CDR3 consists of 17 residues. CDR3 bases: TGTGCCAGCAGTCGAAGACTAGCGGGAGGAATTTACAATGAGCAGTTCTTC. It translates to CASSRRLAGGIYNEQFF.

The CDR3 DNA reads as TGTGCCAGCAGTCTACTAACCTACGAGCAGTACTTC. The encoded protein is CASSLLTYEQYF. This chain connects TRBV12-3 or TRBV12-4 to TRBJ2-7; D gene uncertain. Trimming pared 5 bases from V and 2 bases from J, leaving 7 bases between. There are 12 residues in the CDR3.

This clonotype was seen only a few times. The genes are TRBV27 and TRBJ2-4; D gene uncertain. Between the trimmed V and J ends, which lost 3 bases and 0 bases, there was a span of 33 bases. Germline CDR1 is MNHEY and CDR2 is SMNVEV (reference sequence). This CDR3 is built from 23 residues. The CDR3 spells CASSFKDSPDGFNNNLAKNIQYF. In DNA form, the CDR3 reads TGTGCCAGCAGTTTTAAGGATAGCCCGGACGGATTCAACAACAACCTAGCCAAAAACATTCAGTACTTC.

This clonotype turned up a few times. The CDR3: CASSIGTGGSHEQFF. Written as DNA, the CDR3 is TGTGCCAGCAGCATCGGGACAGGAGGTAGCCATGAGCAGTTCTTC. This chain links TRBV27 with TRBJ2-1; TRBD1 agrees at 8 bases. After removal of 6 bases from V and 8 bases from J, the junction contained 12 bases not matched to a gene. There are 15 residues in the CDR3. Germline CDR1 reads MNHEY; CDR2 reads SMNVEV (reference sequence).

This clonotype was seen only a few times. This chain links TRBV12-3 or TRBV12-4 with TRBJ1-1; tentatively, D is TRBD1 (6 bases). V was clipped by 6 bases and J by 0 bases, with 20 bases between them. The CDR3 is 17 amino acids. The CDR3: CASSAPGGAAMNTEAFF. The CDR3 DNA reads as TGTGCCAGCAGCGCCCCGGGGGGGGCCGCCATGAACACTGAAGCTTTCTTT.

This clonotype was observed a few times. The chain recombines TRBV20-1 with TRBJ2-1; weak D call: TRBD2 (6 bases). The V end lost 3 bases, the J end lost 4 bases, and 19 bases lay between the germline ends. Germline V CDR1 and CDR2: DFQATT, SNEGSKA (reference sequence). The CDR3 has 16 residues. The CDR3 region is CSARPTGVSDYNEQFF. CDR3 DNA: TGCAGTGCTAGGCCCACGGGGGTCTCCGATTACAATGAGCAGTTCTTC.

This clonotype was picked up a small number of times. The rearrangement joins TRBV27 to TRBJ2-7; D might be TRBD2 (5 bases). V was shortened by 7 bases and J by 0 bases, with 13 bases between the two germline ends. Germline lookup yields CDR1 MNHEY and CDR2 SMNVEV (reference sequence). The CDR3 runs 14 residues. In nucleotides, the CDR3 is TGTGCCAGCAAAATCCGGGGAGACTCCTACGAGCAGTACTTC. This codes for CASKIRGDSYEQYF.

This clonotype was observed a handful of times. The chain has TRBV19 and TRBJ1-5; maybe TRBD1 (5 bases). The CDR3 has 13 residues. The V and J ends lost 5 bases and 4 bases respectively, with 9 bases between them. Germline V gene sequence: CDR1 LNHDA, CDR2 SQIVND (reference sequence). CDR3 sequence reads: CASSGRDNQPQHF. The CDR3 nucleotides are TGTGCCAGTAGTGGCAGGGATAATCAGCCCCAGCATTTT.

The J gene is TRBJ2-5, the V gene TRBV19; D gene unclear. V dropped 7 bases and J dropped 0 bases, with 15 bases sitting between them. Germline-derived CDR1 and CDR2 are LNHDA and SQIVND (reference sequence). The CDR3 runs to 15 residues. CDR3 nucleotides: TGTGCCAGTACTCTGTTGGCGGTCCACCAAGAGACCCAGTACTTC. This codes for CASTLLAVHQETQYF.

This rearrangement joins TRBV4-2 to TRBJ2-1, with D uncertain. Per the germline V gene, CDR1 is LGHNA and CDR2 is YNFKEQ. V lost 1 base to trimming and J lost 8 bases, with 3 bases between them. This CDR3 is 11 amino acids long. The CDR3 here is CASSQAYEQFF. CDR3 coding DNA: TGTGCCAGCAGCCAAGCCTATGAGCAGTTCTTC.

Many counts were recorded for this clonotype. The V gene is TRBV20-1, the J gene TRBJ2-1, with 8 bases fitting TRBD2. Germline CDR1 reads DFQATT; CDR2 reads SNEGSKA (reference sequence). This CDR3 contains 12 residues. The V and J ends lost 3 bases and 7 bases, in that order; junction bases with no gene match: 2. Written as DNA, the CDR3 is TGCAGTGCTAGCGGGGGGGCGAATGAGCAGTTCTTC. Its translation is CSASGGANEQFF.

This clonotype was detected a few times. The chain uses TRBV4-3 and TRBJ1-1, with no clear D. Germline V gives CDR1 LGHNA, CDR2 YSLEER. V gave up 1 base and J gave up 6 bases, with 6 bases separating them. The CDR3 is 12 amino acids. This chain's CDR3 is CASSQGDAEAFF. The CDR3 nucleotides are TGCGCCAGCAGCCAAGGGGATGCTGAAGCTTTCTTT.